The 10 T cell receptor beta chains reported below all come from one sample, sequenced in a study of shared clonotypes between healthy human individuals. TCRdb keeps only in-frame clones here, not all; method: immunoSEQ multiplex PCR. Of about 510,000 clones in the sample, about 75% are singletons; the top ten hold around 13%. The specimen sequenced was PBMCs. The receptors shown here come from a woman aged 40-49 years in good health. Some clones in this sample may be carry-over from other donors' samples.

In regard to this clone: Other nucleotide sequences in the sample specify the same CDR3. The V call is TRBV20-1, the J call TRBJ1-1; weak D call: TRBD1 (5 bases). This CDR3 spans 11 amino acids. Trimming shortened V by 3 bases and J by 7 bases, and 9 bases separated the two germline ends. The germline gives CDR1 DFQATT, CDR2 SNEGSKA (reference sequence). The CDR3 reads CSASRRVEAFF. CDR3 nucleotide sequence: TGCAGTGCTAGCCGCAGGGTTGAAGCTTTCTTT.

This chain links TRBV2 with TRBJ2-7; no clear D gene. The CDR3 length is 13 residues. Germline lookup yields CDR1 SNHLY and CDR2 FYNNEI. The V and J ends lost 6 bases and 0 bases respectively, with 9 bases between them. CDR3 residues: CASSRRLSYEQYF. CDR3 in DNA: TGTGCCAGCAGCCGGCGGCTCTCCTACGAGCAGTACTTC. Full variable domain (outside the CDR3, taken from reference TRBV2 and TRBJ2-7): EPEVTQTPSHQVTQMGQEVILRCVPISNHLYFYWYRQILGQKVEFLVSFYNNEISEKSEIFDDQFSVERPDGSNFTLKIRSTKLEDSAMYFCASSRRLSYEQYFGPGTRLTVT.

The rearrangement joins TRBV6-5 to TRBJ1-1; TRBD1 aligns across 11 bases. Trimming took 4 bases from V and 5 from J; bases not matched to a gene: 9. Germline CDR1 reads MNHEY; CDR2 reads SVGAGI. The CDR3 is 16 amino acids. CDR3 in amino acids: CASSSVPGQGGTEAFF. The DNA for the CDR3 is TGTGCCAGCAGTTCAGTCCCGGGACAGGGGGGGACTGAAGCTTTCTTT.

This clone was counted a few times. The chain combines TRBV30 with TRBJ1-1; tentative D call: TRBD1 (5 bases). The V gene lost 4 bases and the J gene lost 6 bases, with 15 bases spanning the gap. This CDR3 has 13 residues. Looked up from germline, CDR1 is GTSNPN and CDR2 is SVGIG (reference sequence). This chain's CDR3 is CAWTLTGGSEAFF. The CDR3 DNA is TGTGCCTGGACACTAACAGGAGGTTCTGAAGCTTTCTTT.

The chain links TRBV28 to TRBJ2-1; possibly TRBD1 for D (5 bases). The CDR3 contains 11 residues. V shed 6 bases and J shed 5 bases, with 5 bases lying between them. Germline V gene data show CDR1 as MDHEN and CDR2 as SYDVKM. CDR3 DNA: TGTGCCAGCAGAGGGGACAATGAGCAGTTCTTC. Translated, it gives CASRGDNEQFF.

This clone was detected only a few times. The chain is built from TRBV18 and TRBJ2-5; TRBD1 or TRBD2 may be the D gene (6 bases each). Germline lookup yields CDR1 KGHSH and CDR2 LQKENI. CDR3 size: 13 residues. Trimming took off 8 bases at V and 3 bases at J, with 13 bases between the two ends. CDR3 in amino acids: CASRRGEKETQYF. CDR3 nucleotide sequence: TGTGCCAGCCGGAGGGGGGAAAAAGAGACCCAGTACTTC.

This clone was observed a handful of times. The CDR3 coding sequence is TGTGCCAGCAGTTACTCTAGAGGGGCGGCCCAGGCGCAGTATTTT. Translating it yields CASSYSRGAAQAQYF. The rearrangement uses TRBV6-5 and TRBJ2-3; possibly TRBD1 or TRBD2 for D (5 bases each). CDR1 and CDR2 from the germline V gene are MNHEY and SVGAGI. CDR3 length: 15 amino acids. V was cut by 0 bases and J by 10 bases, with 17 bases left in between.

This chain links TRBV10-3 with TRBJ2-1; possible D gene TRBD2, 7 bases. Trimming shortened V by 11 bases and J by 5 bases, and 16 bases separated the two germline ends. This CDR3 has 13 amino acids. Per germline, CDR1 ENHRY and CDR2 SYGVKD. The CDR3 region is CASFGGGNNEQFF. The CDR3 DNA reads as TGTGCCTCATTTGGCGGGGGCAACAATGAGCAGTTCTTC.

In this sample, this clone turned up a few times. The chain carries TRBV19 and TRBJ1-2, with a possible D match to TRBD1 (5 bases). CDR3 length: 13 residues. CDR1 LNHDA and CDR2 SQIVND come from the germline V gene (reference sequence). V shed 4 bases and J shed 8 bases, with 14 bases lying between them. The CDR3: CASSTALREGYTF. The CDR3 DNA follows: TGTGCCAGTAGTACGGCACTCAGGGAGGGCTACACCTTC. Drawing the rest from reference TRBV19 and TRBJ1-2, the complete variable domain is DGGITQSPKYLFRKEGQNVTLSCEQNLNHDAMYWYRQDPGQGLRLIYYSQIVNDFQKGDIAEGYSVSREKKESFPLTVTSAQKNPTAFYLCASSTALREGYTFGSGTRLTVV.

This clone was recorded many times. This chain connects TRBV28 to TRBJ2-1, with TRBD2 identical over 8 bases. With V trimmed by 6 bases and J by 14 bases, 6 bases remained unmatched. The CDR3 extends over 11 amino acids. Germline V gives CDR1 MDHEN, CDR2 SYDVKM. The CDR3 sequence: CASRSPGGEFF. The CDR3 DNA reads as TGTGCCAGCAGATCCCCGGGAGGGGAGTTCTTC.